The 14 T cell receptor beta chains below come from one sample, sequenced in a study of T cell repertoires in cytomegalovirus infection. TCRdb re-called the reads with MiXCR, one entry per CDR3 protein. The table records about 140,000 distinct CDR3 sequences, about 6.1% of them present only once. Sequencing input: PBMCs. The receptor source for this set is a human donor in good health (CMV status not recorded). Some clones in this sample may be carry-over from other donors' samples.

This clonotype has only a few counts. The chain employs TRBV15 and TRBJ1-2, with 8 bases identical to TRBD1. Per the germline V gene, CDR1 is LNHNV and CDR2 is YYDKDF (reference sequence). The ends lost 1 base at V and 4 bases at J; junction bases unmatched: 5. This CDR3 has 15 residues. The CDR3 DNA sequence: TGTGCCACCAGCAGAGCGGACAGGGCTAGCTATGGCTACACCTTC. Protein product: CATSRADRASYGYTF.

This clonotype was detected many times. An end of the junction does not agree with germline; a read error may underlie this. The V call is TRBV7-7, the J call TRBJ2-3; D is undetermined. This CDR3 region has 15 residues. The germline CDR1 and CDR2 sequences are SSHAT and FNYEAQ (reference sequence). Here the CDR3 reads CASTLGTVSTDTQYF. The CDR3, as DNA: TGTGCTAGCACCTTGGGCACGGTTAGCACAGATACGCAGTATTTT.

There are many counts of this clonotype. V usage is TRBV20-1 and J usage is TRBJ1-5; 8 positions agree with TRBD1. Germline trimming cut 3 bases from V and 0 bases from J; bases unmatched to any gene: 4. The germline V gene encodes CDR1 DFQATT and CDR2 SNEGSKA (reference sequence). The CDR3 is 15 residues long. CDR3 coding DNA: TGCAGTGCTAGTCCCGGGACAGGTAGCAATCAGCCCCAGCATTTT. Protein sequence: CSASPGTGSNQPQHF.

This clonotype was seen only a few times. CDR3: CASSPEVLAGGPEDTQYF. DNA for the CDR3: TGTGCCAGCAGCCCGGAGGTGCTAGCGGGGGGGCCGGAAGATACGCAGTATTTT. V gene TRBV28 combines with J gene TRBJ2-3; 12 bases align to TRBD2. The V segment lost 6 bases and the J segment 5 bases; nucleotides outside the gene matches: 15. There are 18 residues in the CDR3. Looked up from germline, CDR1 is MDHEN and CDR2 is SYDVKM. The whole variable domain, filled in from reference TRBV28 and TRBJ2-3, reads DVKVTQSSRYLVKRTGEKVFLECVQDMDHENMFWYRQDPGLGLRLIYFSYDVKMKEKGDIPEGYSVSREKKERFSLILESASTNQTSMYLCASSPEVLAGGPEDTQYFGPGTRLTVL.

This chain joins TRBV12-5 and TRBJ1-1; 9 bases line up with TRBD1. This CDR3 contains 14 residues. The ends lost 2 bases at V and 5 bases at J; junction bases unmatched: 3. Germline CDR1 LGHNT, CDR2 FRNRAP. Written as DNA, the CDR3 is TGTGCTAGTGGTTTGTGGGACAGGGTAACTGAAGCTTTCTTT. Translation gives CASGLWDRVTEAFF.

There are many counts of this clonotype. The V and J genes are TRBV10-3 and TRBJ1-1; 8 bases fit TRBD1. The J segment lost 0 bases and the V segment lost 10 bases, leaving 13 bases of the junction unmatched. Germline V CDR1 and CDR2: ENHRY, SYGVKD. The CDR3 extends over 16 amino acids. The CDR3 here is CASMPGTGKMNTEAFF. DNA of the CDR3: TGTGCCAGTATGCCCGGGACAGGCAAAATGAACACTGAAGCTTTCTTT.

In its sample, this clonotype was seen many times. CDR3 sequence reads: CASSLGGREKLFF. The CDR3 nucleotides are TGTGCCAGCAGCTTAGGAGGGCGAGAAAAACTGTTTTTT. The chain has TRBV7-6 and TRBJ1-4, with D uncertain. This CDR3 region has 13 residues. Germline V gene sequence: CDR1 SGHVS, CDR2 FNYEAQ. Trimming cost V 1 base and J 8 bases, with 8 bases left between them. The whole variable domain, filled in from reference TRBV7-6 and TRBJ1-4, reads GAGVSQSPRYKVTKRGQDVALRCDPISGHVSLYWYRQALGQGPEFLTYFNYEAQQDKSGLPNDRFSAERPEGSISTLTIQRTEQRDSAMYRCASSLGGREKLFFGSGTQLSVL.

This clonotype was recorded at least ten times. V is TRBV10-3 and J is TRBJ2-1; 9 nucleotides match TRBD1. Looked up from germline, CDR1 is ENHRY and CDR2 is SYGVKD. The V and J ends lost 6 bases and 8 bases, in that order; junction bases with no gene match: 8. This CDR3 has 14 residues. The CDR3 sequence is CAISSGTGTDEQFF. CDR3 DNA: TGTGCCATCAGCTCCGGGACAGGGACGGATGAGCAGTTCTTC.

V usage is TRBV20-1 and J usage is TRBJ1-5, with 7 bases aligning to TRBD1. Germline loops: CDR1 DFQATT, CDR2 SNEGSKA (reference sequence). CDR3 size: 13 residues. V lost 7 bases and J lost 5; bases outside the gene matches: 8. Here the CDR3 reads CSVGEGGDQPQHF. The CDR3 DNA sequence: TGCAGTGTAGGAGAAGGGGGCGATCAGCCCCAGCATTTT.

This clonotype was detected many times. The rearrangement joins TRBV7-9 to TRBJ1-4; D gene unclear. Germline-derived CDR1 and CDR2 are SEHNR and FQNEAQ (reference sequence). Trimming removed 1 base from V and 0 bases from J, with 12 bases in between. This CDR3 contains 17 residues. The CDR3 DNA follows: TGTGCCAGCAGCTTAGGGGGAAGAGTCGCAACTAATGAAAAACTGTTTTTT. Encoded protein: CASSLGGRVATNEKLFF.

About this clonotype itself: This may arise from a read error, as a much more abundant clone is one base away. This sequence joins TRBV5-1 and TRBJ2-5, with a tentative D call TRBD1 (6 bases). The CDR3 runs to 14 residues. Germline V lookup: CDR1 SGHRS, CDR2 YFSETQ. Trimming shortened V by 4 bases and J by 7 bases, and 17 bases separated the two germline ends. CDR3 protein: CASSTQQGQGTQYF. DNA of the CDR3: TGCGCCAGCAGCACCCAACAGGGTCAGGGGACCCAGTACTTC. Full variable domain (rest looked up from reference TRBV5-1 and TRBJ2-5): KAGVTQTPRYLIKTRGQQVTLSCSPISGHRSVSWYQQTPGQGLQFLFEYFSETQRNKGNFPGRFSGRQFSNSRSEMNVSTLELGDSALYLCASSTQQGQGTQYFGPGTRLLVL.

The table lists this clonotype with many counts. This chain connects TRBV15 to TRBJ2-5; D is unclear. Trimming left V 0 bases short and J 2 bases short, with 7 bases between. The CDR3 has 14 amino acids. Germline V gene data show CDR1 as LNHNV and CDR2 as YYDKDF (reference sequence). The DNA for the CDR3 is TGTGCCACCAGCAGAGATACGGCACAAGAGACCCAGTACTTC. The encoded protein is CATSRDTAQETQYF.

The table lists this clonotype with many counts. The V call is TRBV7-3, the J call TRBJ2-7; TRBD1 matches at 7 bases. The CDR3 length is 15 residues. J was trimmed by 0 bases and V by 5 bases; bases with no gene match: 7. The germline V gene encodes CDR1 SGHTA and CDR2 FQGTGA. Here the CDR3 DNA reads TGTGCCAGCAGCCCCGGGGACAGAGTCTCCTACGAGCAGTACTTC. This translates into CASSPGDRVSYEQYF.

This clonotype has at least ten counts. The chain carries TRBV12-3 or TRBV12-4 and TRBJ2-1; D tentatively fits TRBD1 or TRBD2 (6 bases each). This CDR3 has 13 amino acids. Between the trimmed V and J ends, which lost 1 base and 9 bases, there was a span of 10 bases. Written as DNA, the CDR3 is TGTGCCAGCAGTTTAGGCCCGGGGGCTGAGCAGTTCTTC. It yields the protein CASSLGPGAEQFF.